The 21 T cell receptor beta chains reported below all come from one sample, sequenced in a study of cytomegalovirus exposure and HLA in healthy donors. PCR primers comprised 60 Vbeta and 13 Jbeta primers. TCRdb's copy holds only in-frame clones and misses some; the assay was immunoSEQ multiplex PCR. The sample consists of about 120,000 clones, around 70% of them appearing once. The sequenced material came from PBMCs. These TCRs come from a man aged 25-45 years in good health and CMV-seropositive.

This clone was counted between two and nine times. This chain joins TRBV4-2 and TRBJ2-7, with D hard to call. With 2 bases removed from V and 2 bases from J, the gap between germline ends came to 19 bases. Germline CDR1 and CDR2: LGHNA and YNFKEQ. The CDR3 totals 17 residues. The CDR3 loop is CASSQSALGEEPYEQYF. The CDR3 bases are TGTGCCAGCAGCCAATCCGCCCTCGGTGAGGAGCCCTACGAGCAGTACTTC.

V and J are TRBV6-1 and TRBJ1-1; 7 bases align to TRBD1. Germline assignment: CDR1 MNHNS and CDR2 SASEGT. V trimming: 2 bases; J trimming: 0 bases; junction bases outside the gene matches: 6. The CDR3 contains 16 residues. This chain's CDR3 is CASSEMRGPLNTEAFF. The CDR3 DNA is TGTGCCAGCAGTGAAATGAGGGGGCCCCTGAACACTGAAGCTTTCTTT.

The chain couples TRBV6-1 to TRBJ1-6; 9 positions match TRBD1. Trimming took 4 bases from V and 7 from J; bases not matched to a gene: 11. Germline CDR1 reads MNHNS; CDR2 reads SASEGT. The CDR3 consists of 17 residues. The CDR3 nucleotides read TGTGCCAGCAGTGGAAGTTTCGGGACAGGGACGAATTCACCCCTCCACTTT. Amino acid sequence: CASSGSFGTGTNSPLHF.

This clone was seen a few times. The chain joins TRBV5-1 to TRBJ2-7, with TRBD2 matching 9 bases. The CDR3 contains 15 residues. Unmatched junction bases numbered 5, after V lost 2 bases and J lost 2 bases. CDR1 is SGHRS and CDR2 is YFSETQ in the germline V gene. The CDR3 DNA sequence: TGCGCCAGCAGCTTCTCGACTAGCGGTCCCTACGAGCAGTACTTC. It specifies CASSFSTSGPYEQYF.

This clone has just a few counts. The V gene is TRBV6-1, the J gene TRBJ2-3; no reliable D call. Trimming took 6 bases from V and 6 from J, leaving 10 bases between them. The CDR3 has 12 amino acids. From germline, CDR1 is MNHNS and CDR2 SASEGT. CDR3 loop: CASRRTSDTQYF. In DNA, the CDR3 is TGTGCCAGCAGGAGAACTTCGGATACGCAGTATTTT.

J is TRBJ2-5 and V is TRBV4-1, with a weak D call TRBD1 (5 bases). This CDR3 region has 15 residues. Trimming removed 0 bases from V and 4 bases from J, with 12 bases in between. Germline loops: CDR1 MGHRA, CDR2 YSYEKL. The CDR3 region is CASSQEGRRGETQYF. CDR3 nucleotide sequence: TGCGCCAGCAGCCAAGAGGGCAGAAGGGGAGAGACCCAGTACTTC.

The chain has TRBV7-9 and TRBJ1-1; D is undetermined. V gave up 2 bases and J gave up 3 bases, with 7 bases separating them. This CDR3 contains 13 residues. Looked up from germline, CDR1 is SEHNR and CDR2 is FQNEAQ (reference sequence). The CDR3 region is CASSLFADTEAFF. Here the CDR3 DNA reads TGTGCCAGCAGCTTATTCGCGGACACTGAAGCTTTCTTT.

The V and J genes are TRBV6-5 and TRBJ1-2, with unresolved D. V dropped 2 bases and J dropped 4 bases, with 11 bases sitting between them. The length of the CDR3 is 14 residues. Germline V gives CDR1 MNHEY, CDR2 SVGAGI. CDR3 loop: CASSYQVFGYGYTF. The CDR3, as DNA: TGTGCCAGCAGTTACCAAGTCTTCGGCTATGGCTACACCTTC.

The chain joins TRBV6-5 to TRBJ1-2; no definite D call. V shed 0 bases and J shed 5 bases, with 7 bases lying between them. The CDR3 is 13 amino acids. Germline CDR1 and CDR2: MNHEY and SVGAGI. CDR3 coding DNA: TGTGCCAGCAGTTACTCCGCCGGGTATGGCTACACCTTC. Its protein is CASSYSAGYGYTF.

The chain employs TRBV7-3 and TRBJ2-5, with a weak D call TRBD1 (5 bases). The germline gives CDR1 SGHTA, CDR2 FQGTGA. The CDR3 is made up of 13 amino acids. The ends were cut back, 4 bases at V and 1 base at J, with 7 bases in the middle. The DNA of the CDR3 is TGTGCCAGCAGCTCAGGGTCCCAAGAGACCCAGTACTTC. It specifies CASSSGSQETQYF.

The chain uses TRBV7-2 and TRBJ1-4, with D tentatively TRBD1 (6 bases). V lost 6 bases and J 5 bases, leaving 22 bases between the germline ends. The germline gives CDR1 SGHTA, CDR2 FQGNSA. The CDR3 contains 17 residues. CDR3 residues: CASSSGLYRARNEKLFF. Written as DNA, the CDR3 is TGTGCCAGCAGTTCAGGCCTCTACAGGGCACGGAATGAAAAACTGTTTTTT.

This clone has only a few counts. The genes are TRBV30 and TRBJ2-1; 13 nucleotides agree with TRBD2. Germline V gives CDR1 GTSNPN, CDR2 SVGIG (reference sequence). The CDR3 length is 15 residues. V was clipped by 3 bases and J by 8 bases; unmatched bases: 7. The CDR3 DNA sequence: TGTGCCTGGAGCCCGGGACTAGCGGGACTCTATGAGCAGTTCTTC. It encodes CAWSPGLAGLYEQFF. The full variable domain, rest sourced from reference TRBV30 and TRBJ2-1, is SQTIHQWPATLVQPVGSPLSLECTVEGTSNPNLYWYRQAAGRGLQLLFYSVGIGQISSEVPQNLSASRPQDRQFILSSKKLLLSDSGFYLCAWSPGLAGLYEQFFGPGTRLTVL.

This clone was seen a handful of times. This chain connects TRBV4-2 to TRBJ2-7; 8 bases align to TRBD2. Trimming removed 0 bases from V and 0 bases from J; junction bases left unmatched: 4. Germline V gene data show CDR1 as LGHNA and CDR2 as YNFKEQ. The CDR3 is made up of 16 amino acids. The CDR3 protein is CASSQEREGSSYEQYF. In nucleotides, the CDR3 is TGTGCCAGCAGCCAAGAACGGGAGGGAAGCTCCTACGAGCAGTACTTC.

The chain recombines TRBV9 with TRBJ2-2; 7 bases fit TRBD2. The CDR3 loop spans 17 amino acids. Trimming at V came to 2 bases and at J to 0 bases, leaving 7 bases not matched to a gene. CDR1 is SGDLS and CDR2 is YYNGEE in the germline V gene. The DNA of the CDR3 is TGTGCCAGCAGCGTTGTAGGGCTAGCGGCGAACACCGGGGAGCTGTTTTTT. Translating it yields CASSVVGLAANTGELFF.

The sample holds a few counts of this clone. This chain connects TRBV5-6 to TRBJ1-1, with 7 positions matching TRBD1. Germline V lookup: CDR1 SGHDT, CDR2 YYEEEE. This CDR3 has 15 residues. V was clipped by 4 bases and J by 4 bases; unmatched bases: 10. CDR3 in DNA: TGTGCCAGCAGCGTACAGGGGCGGGTAGGCACTGAAGCTTTCTTT. Its translation: CASSVQGRVGTEAFF.

This clone was picked up a small number of times. This chain connects TRBV7-9 to TRBJ1-2; TRBD1 might be the D (6 bases). The CDR3 runs 16 residues. V was clipped by 1 base and J by 3 bases, with 15 bases between them. The germline V gene encodes CDR1 SEHNR and CDR2 FQNEAQ (reference sequence). The CDR3 DNA follows: TGTGCCAGCAGCTTAGATGGACAGTACAGCTACTATGGCTACACCTTC. Its protein product is CASSLDGQYSYYGYTF.

This clone was seen just once. The CDR3 sequence: CASSPSGRPNEQFF. The CDR3, as DNA: TGTGCCAGTAGTCCGAGCGGGAGGCCGAATGAGCAGTTCTTC. The chain uses TRBV19 and TRBJ2-1, with 9 bases lining up with TRBD2. The V gene end was trimmed by 5 bases and the J gene end by 7 bases; junction bases not matched to a gene: 6. The CDR3 has 14 residues. Germline V gene lookup returns CDR1 LNHDA and CDR2 SQIVND (reference sequence).

The V and J genes are TRBV14 and TRBJ2-7, with D uncertain. V shed 2 bases and J shed 0 bases, with 11 bases lying between them. In germline, CDR1 is SGHDN, CDR2 FVKESK. The CDR3 runs to 15 residues. CDR3 in DNA: TGTGCCAGCAGCCAAACAACCCAGAACTCCTACGAGCAGTACTTC. Protein sequence: CASSQTTQNSYEQYF. The full variable domain, its missing parts supplied by reference TRBV14 and TRBJ2-7, is EAGVTQFPSHSVIEKGQTVTLRCDPISGHDNLYWYRRVMGKEIKFLLHFVKESKQDESGMPNNRFLAERTGGTYSTLKVQPAELEDSGVYFCASSQTTQNSYEQYFGPGTRLTVT.

This clone was counted only a few times. This rearrangement joins TRBV27 to TRBJ2-3, with TRBD2 identical over 8 bases. J gave up 1 base and V 3 bases, and 6 bases lay outside the gene matches. Germline values: CDR1 MNHEY, CDR2 SMNVEV (reference sequence). The CDR3 has 16 residues. CDR3 residues: CASSLYGRGGTDTQYF. As DNA, the CDR3 is TGTGCCAGCAGTTTGTACGGGAGGGGGGGCACAGATACGCAGTATTTT.

This clone was found a few times. The J gene is TRBJ1-3, the V gene TRBV6-5, with D possibly being TRBD1 (5 bases). The V end was cut by 4 bases, the J end by 0 bases, with 10 bases between. The CDR3 contains 15 residues. Germline V gene lookup returns CDR1 MNHEY and CDR2 SVGAGI. The CDR3 region has the DNA TGTGCCAGCAGTTCCTGGGGGGGCTCTGGAAACACCATATATTTT. Amino acids: CASSSWGGSGNTIYF.

This sequence joins TRBV28 and TRBJ2-1; D possibly corresponds to TRBD2 (7 bases). CDR1 and CDR2 (germline): MDHEN, SYDVKM. The CDR3 has 15 residues. Trimming cost V 5 bases and J 7 bases, with 18 bases left between them. The CDR3 loop reads CASSGGGGGQNEQFF. The CDR3 DNA follows: TGTGCCAGCAGTGGGGGGGGCGGGGGACAAAATGAGCAGTTCTTC.